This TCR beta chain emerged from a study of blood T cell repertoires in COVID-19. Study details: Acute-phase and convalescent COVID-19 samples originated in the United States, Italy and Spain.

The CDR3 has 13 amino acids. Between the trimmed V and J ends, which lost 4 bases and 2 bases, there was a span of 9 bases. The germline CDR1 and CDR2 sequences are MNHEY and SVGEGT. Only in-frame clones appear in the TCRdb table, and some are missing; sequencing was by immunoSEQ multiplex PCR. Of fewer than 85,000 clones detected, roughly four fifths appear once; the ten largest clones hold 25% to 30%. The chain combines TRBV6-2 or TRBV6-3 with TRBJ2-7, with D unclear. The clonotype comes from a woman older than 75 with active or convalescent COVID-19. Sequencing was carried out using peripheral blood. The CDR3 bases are TGTGCCAGCAGTTTCACGACAACCTACGAGCAGTACTTC. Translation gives CASSFTTTYEQYF.